This T cell receptor beta chain was captured by sequencing in a study of CD8 T cells in Susac syndrome. Random hexamers were used to reverse transcribe the RNA input (0.5 to 1 ug). TCRdb itself ran the immunoSEQ multiplex PCR reads through MiXCR, one entry per CDR3 protein. Of some 160,000 distinct CDR3 sequences listed, 90% to 96% are singletons. Germline assignment: CDR1 SGHAT and CDR2 FQNNGV. The CDR3 contains 18 residues. V trimming: 4 bases; J trimming: 7 bases; junction bases outside the gene matches: 15. V gene TRBV11-2 combines with J gene TRBJ2-1, with 11 bases that match TRBD2. Sequencing used CD4+ T cells from PBMCs. This TCR was sampled from a human donor with Susac syndrome. Here the CDR3 DNA reads TGTGCCAGCAGCTGGCGATTTATAGCGGGGGGGCAGAGGAATGAGCAGTTCTTC. It yields the protein CASSWRFIAGGQRNEQFF.